The text below deals with one T cell receptor beta chain. What this receptor recognizes is not known. Within one base of it there is no much larger clone, and no base qualities were kept. Trimming at the junction amounts to 6 bases on V and 0 bases on J, and the germline ends lie 6 bases apart. Per the germline V gene (reference sequence), MNHEY is the CDR1 and SMNVEV is the CDR2. Reading from cysteine to phenylalanine, the CDR3 counts 13 amino acids. The read is trimmed to its CDR3 DNA, 39 bases read in frame from base 1. The source of the sample is a study of shared clonotypes between healthy human individuals (dated by TCRdb to 2020 to 2021). Regarding the study in general: The cohort comprised a couple of women and a few men aged 18 to 49 years. The study deeply sequenced blood TCR repertoires of about 5 healthy adults to estimate repertoire size and the extent of clonotype sharing between individuals. For each donor, three plates each were used for CD4 naive and CD4 memory, two plates were used for CD8 naive, and one plate was used for CD8 memory. To increase sequencing depth and limit assay-specific biases, different laboratories used diverse techniques to prepare libraries and sequence TCR repertoires. Per donor, leukapheresis produced somewhere between about 0.94 and 10 billion PBMCs.

Using the deep immunoSEQ assay, multiplex PCR amplified TCR CDR3 regions from genomic DNA. Extracted genomic DNA from each cell subset was distributed evenly across all wells of several immunoSEQ 96-well plates, and each plate was treated as a replicate. For sorted subsets, each replicate PCR was loaded with about 0.2 ug genomic DNA, equivalent to 30,000 to 35,000 T cell genomes. Purified libraries were quantified with a Qubit 3.0 fluorometer, sized on a Bioanalyzer 2100, and re-quantified with the KAPA Library Quantification kit. Every immunoSEQ 96-well plate was sequenced on a dedicated single-read 150-cycle Illumina NextSeq 550 flow cell. In the paper's pipeline: Because the immunoSEQ output included only junctional sequences and no quality scores, the filtering could not be the same as the filtering used for full-length reads. To assign V/J genes and CDR3, sequences were annotated using PyIR, a Python wrapper for IgBLAST v1.9, with IMGT germline references. Any read was removed if the V/J assignment was weak (E-value above 1e-6), the CDR3 was missing, or the read contained stop codons, out-of-frame junctions, or ambiguous translated residues. V3J clonotypes were defined by identical inferred V gene, J gene, and CDR3 amino acid sequence. Percentage overlap between repertoires was calculated by dividing the number of shared unique clonotypes by the size of the smaller repertoire. RTK rarefaction, the Chao1 estimator, and Recon v2.1 estimates of unobserved clonotypes were used to assess repertoire richness. Generation probabilities for all TCRbeta clonotypes obtained by the gDNA method from a few donors were computed using OLGA. This immuneACCESS table, as held by TCRdb, lists in-frame sequences with V and J called but not all clones. Of the missing ones, under half trace to an unresolved V gene in checked studies; the others have no known cause. The V and J calls and clone size were taken over from that table, and D and trimming were inferred from the DNA. A total of 2 million to 3 million clones appear in this sample, over 85% of them only once. About 0.34% of the sample is taken by the ten largest.

Healthy HIV-negative adults with no recently reported acute infections or vaccinations were included as donors. Every donor was a Caucasian adult residing in Nashville, Tennessee, USA. CD4+ T cells were enriched through magnetic negative selection, after which naive cells were positively selected on CD45RA and the remaining negative fraction served as the memory subset. After blood collection by leukapheresis, PBMCs were isolated using Ficoll-Histopaque density gradient centrifugation and then cryopreserved in the vapor phase of liquid nitrogen. Purity and quantity of every magnetically sorted T cell population were checked by analytical flow cytometry. From each sorted fraction, genomic DNA was isolated and quantified by UV absorbance on a Nanodrop 2000c. The investigation overall reported the following: The genetic and exposure-history diversity represented was limited by the small number of donors. Sampling was restricted to blood, and TCR repertoires in tissue are likely to differ from TCR repertoires in blood. Across a handful of donors, around 5.4% of naive CD4, roughly 3.8% of naive CD8, under 2.5% of memory CD4, and about 0.44% of memory CD8 clonotypes were shared. Larger estimated clonotype richness was generally found for naive subsets than for memory subsets. Higher generation probabilities were observed for clonotypes shared by all four sorted-subset donors than for non-shared clonotypes. Based on pairwise subsampling, the degree of clonotype sharing among donors was expected to be affected by sequencing depth. Even with the large sequencing depth, rarefaction of the sorted-subset datasets indicated that sequencing was incomplete.

The sequence links TRBV27 to TRBJ2-1, with no reliable assignment of the D segment. The sequencing input was naive CD4+ T cells from PBMCs. The cell subset or site label, read with the paper, signifies: CD45RA+ positively selected. This clonotype originated in a man aged 18 to 29 in good health. Some clones in this sample may be carry-over from other donors' samples. The sequence in DNA is TGTGCCAGCAGGTATTCCTCCTACAATGAGCAGTTCTTC. This yields the protein CASRYSSYNEQFF.